The clone carrying this T cell receptor beta chain has ten or more counts. This CDR3 comprises 13 residues. V was shortened by 7 bases and J by 6 bases, with 15 bases between the two germline ends. Germline V CDR1 and CDR2: SGHRS, YFSETQ. These data are taken from a study of T cells in Graves' hyperthyroidism and ophthalmopathy. RNA transcripts gave rise to amplified TCR beta CDR3 regions. When the TCR CDR3 underwent first-round RT-PCR, the HTBI primer set was used. TCRdb re-called the multiplex PCR reads through MiXCR, storing one row per CDR3 protein. The sample has a few hundred thousand distinct CDR3 sequences, 15% to 18% seen once.

This clonotype originated in a young woman with Graves' hyperthyroidism that later progressed to Graves' ophthalmopathy. The chain has TRBV5-1 and TRBJ2-3; D is ambiguous. Material for sequencing was blood. The CDR3 DNA follows: TGCGCCAGCCGACGAAACCTGGGGGATACGCAGTATTTT. Protein sequence: CASRRNLGDTQYF.